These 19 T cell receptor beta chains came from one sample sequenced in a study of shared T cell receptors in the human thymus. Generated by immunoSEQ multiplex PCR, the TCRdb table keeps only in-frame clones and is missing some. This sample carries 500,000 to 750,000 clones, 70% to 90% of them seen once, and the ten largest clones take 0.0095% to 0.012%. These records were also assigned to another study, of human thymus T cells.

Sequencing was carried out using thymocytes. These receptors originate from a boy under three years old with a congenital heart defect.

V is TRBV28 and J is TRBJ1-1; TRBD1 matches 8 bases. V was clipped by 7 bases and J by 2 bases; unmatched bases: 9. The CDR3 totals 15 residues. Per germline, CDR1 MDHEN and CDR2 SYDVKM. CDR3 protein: CASNSDDRGNTEAFF. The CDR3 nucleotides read TGTGCCAGCAACTCCGACGACAGGGGAAACACTGAAGCTTTCTTT.

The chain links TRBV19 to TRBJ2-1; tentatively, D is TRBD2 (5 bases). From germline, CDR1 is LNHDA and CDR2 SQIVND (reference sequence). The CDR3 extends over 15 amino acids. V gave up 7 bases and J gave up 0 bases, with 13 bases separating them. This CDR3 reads CASIAGTSSYNEQFF. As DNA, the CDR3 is TGTGCCAGTATCGCGGGCACGAGCTCCTACAATGAGCAGTTCTTC.

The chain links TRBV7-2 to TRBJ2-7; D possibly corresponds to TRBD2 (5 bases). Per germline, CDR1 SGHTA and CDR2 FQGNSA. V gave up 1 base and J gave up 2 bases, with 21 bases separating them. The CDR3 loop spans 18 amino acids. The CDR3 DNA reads TGTGCCAGCAGCTTAGGGAGGCAAACTAAACCCTCGCCCTACGAGCAGTACTTC. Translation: CASSLGRQTKPSPYEQYF.

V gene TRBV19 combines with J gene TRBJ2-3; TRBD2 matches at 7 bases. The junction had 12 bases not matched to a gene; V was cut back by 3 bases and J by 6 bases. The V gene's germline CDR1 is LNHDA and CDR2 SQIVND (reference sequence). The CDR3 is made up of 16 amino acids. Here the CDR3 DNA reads TGTGCCAGTAGTATCGGTAATAGCGGGTGGCGGGATACGCAGTATTTT. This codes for CASSIGNSGWRDTQYF.

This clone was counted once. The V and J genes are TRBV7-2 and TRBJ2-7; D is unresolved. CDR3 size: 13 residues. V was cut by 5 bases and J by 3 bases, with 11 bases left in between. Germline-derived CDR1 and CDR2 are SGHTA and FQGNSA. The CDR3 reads CASSPGSGYEQYF. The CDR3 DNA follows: TGTGCCAGCAGCCCCGGCTCGGGCTACGAGCAGTACTTC.

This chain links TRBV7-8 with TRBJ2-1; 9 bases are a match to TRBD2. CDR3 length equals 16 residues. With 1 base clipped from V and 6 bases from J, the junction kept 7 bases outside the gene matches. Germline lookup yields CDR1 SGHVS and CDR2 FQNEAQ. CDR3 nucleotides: TGTGCCAGCAGCTTAGGGTGGACTAGCGTAGCCAATGAGCAGTTCTTC. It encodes CASSLGWTSVANEQFF. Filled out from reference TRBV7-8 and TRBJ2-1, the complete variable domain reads GAGVSQSPRYKVAKRGQDVALRCDPISGHVSLFWYQQALGQGPEFLTYFQNEAQLDKSGLPSDRFFAERPEGSVSTLKIQRTQQEDSAVYLCASSLGWTSVANEQFFGPGTRLTVL.

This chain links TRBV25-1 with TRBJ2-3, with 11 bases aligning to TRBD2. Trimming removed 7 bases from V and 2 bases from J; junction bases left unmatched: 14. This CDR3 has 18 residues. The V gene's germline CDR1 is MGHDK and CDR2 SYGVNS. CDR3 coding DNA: TGTGCCAGCAACCTCCGCTCGGGACTAGCGGAATACACAGATACGCAGTATTTT. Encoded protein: CASNLRSGLAEYTDTQYF. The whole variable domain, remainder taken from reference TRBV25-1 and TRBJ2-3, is EADIYQTPRYLVIGTGKKITLECSQTMGHDKMYWYQQDPGMELHLIHYSYGVNSTEKGDLSSESTVSRIRTEHFPLTLESARPSHTSQYLCASNLRSGLAEYTDTQYFGPGTRLTVL.

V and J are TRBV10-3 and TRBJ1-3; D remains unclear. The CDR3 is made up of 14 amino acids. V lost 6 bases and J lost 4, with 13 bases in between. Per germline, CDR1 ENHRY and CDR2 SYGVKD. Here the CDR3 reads CAIRVTGSGNTIYF. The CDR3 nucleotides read TGTGCCATCAGGGTTACGGGGTCCGGAAACACCATATATTTT.

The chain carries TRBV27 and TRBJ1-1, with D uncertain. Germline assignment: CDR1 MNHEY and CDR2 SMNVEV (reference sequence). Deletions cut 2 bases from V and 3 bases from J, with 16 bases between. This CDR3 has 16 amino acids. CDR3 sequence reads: CASSLRVWGGHTEAFF. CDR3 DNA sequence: TGTGCCAGCAGTTTACGGGTCTGGGGAGGGCACACTGAAGCTTTCTTT.

CDR3 sequence: CASSLGGERGGHEQFF. CDR3 bases: TGCGCCAGCAGCTTGGGTGGGGAGAGGGGGGGCCATGAGCAGTTCTTC. The chain employs TRBV5-1 and TRBJ2-1; weak D call: TRBD2 (7 bases). Germline-derived CDR1 and CDR2 are SGHRS and YFSETQ. V dropped 0 bases and J dropped 8 bases, with 18 bases sitting between them. The CDR3 has 16 amino acids.

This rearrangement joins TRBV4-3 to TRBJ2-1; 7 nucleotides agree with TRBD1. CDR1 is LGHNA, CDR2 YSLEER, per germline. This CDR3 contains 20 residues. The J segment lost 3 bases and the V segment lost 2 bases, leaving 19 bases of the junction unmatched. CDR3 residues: CASSQLPRQGPRFSYNEQFF. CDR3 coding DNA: TGCGCCAGCAGCCAATTACCGAGACAGGGTCCCCGTTTTAGCTACAATGAGCAGTTCTTC.

CDR3 sequence reads: CASSPSPGRASPDTQYF. In DNA form, the CDR3 reads TGTGCCAGCAGCCCGTCCCCGGGTCGCGCGAGCCCAGATACGCAGTATTTT. The V call is TRBV2, the J call TRBJ2-3; no firm D call. This CDR3 is 17 amino acids long. In germline, CDR1 is SNHLY, CDR2 FYNNEI. Between the trimmed V and J ends, which lost 6 bases and 4 bases, there was a span of 23 bases.

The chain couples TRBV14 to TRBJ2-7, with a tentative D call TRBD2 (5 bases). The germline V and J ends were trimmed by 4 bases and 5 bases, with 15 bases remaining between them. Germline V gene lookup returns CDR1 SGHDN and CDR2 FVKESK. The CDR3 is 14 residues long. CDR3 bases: TGTGCCAGCAGCCCAGGAGGAATCGGGGACGAGCAGTACTTC. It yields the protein CASSPGGIGDEQYF.

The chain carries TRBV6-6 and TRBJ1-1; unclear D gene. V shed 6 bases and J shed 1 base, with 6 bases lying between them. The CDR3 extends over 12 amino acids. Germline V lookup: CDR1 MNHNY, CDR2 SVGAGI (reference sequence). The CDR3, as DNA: TGTGCCAGCAGCTCGTGGAACACTGAAGCTTTCTTT. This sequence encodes CASSSWNTEAFF.

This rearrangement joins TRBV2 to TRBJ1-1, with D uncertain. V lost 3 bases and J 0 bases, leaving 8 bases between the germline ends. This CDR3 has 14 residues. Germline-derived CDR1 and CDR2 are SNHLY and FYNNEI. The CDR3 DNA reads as TGTGCCAGCAGTGAGGTGTCGGTGAACACTGAAGCTTTCTTT. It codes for CASSEVSVNTEAFF.

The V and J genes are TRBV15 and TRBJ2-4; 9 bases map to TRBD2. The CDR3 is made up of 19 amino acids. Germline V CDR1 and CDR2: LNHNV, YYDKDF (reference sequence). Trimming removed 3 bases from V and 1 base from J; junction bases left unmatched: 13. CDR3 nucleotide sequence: TGTGCCACCAGCAGTCCCACGGATAGCGGGGGAGGGGCCAAAAACATTCAGTACTTC. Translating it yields CATSSPTDSGGGAKNIQYF. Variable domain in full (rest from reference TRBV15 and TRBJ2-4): DAMVIQNPRYQVTQFGKPVTLSCSQTLNHNVMYWYQQKSSQAPKLLFHYYDKDFNNEADTPDNFQSRRPNTSFCFLDIRSPGLGDTAMYLCATSSPTDSGGGAKNIQYFGAGTRLSVL.

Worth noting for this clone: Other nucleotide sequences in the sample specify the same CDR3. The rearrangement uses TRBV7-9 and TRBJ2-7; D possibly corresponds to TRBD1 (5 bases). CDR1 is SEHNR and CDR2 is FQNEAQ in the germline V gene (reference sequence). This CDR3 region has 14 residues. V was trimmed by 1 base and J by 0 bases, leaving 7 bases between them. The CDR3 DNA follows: TGTGCCAGCAGCTTAGGACAGAGCTCCTACGAGCAGTACTTC. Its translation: CASSLGQSSYEQYF.

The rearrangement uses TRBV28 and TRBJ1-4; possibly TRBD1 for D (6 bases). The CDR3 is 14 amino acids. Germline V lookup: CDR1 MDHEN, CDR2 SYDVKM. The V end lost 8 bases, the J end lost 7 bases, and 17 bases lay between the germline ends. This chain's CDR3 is CASCRTVAGEKLFF. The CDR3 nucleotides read TGTGCCAGCTGTCGGACAGTTGCGGGTGAAAAACTGTTTTTT. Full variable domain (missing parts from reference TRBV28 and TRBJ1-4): DVKVTQSSRYLVKRTGEKVFLECVQDMDHENMFWYRQDPGLGLRLIYFSYDVKMKEKGDIPEGYSVSREKKERFSLILESASTNQTSMYLCASCRTVAGEKLFFGSGTQLSVL.

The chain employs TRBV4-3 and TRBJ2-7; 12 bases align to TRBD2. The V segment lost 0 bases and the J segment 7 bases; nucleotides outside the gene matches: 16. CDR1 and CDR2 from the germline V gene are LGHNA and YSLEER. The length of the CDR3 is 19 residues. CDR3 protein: CASSQDKLAGGPFQWEQYF. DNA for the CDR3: TGCGCCAGCAGCCAAGACAAGCTAGCGGGAGGGCCATTTCAGTGGGAGCAGTACTTC.